This is a list of T cell receptor beta chains from one sample in a study of CD8+ T cells in alopecia areata. Assay used: immunoSEQ multiplex PCR; TCRdb lists only in-frame clones, some missing. The sample lists approximately 57,000 clones; around 97% were seen once. The sequencing here drew on CD8+ T cells sorted from blood, taken at week 0. Every receptor here comes from a human donor with alopecia areata. Both conserved end residues are part of each CDR3. D genes are given only for firm matches. Expanded clones get a size class; other rows say once, few or many, or leave the size out.

clone_size: NA; j_call: TRBJ2-2; v_call: TRBV4-3; d_call: NA; cdr3_aa: CASSQPTGSNTGELFF; cdr3_nt: TGCGCCAGCAGCCAACCCACAGGGTCGAACACCGGGGAGCTGTTTTTT
clone_size: NA; j_call: TRBJ2-7; v_call: TRBV7-7; d_call: NA; cdr3_aa: CASSPTRGRSPGEQYF; cdr3_nt: TGTGCTAGCAGCCCCACCCGAGGCAGGTCCCCGGGCGAGCAGTACTTC
clone_size: NA; j_call: TRBJ2-2; v_call: TRBV7-9; d_call: TRBD1; cdr3_aa: CASWDRANTGELFF; cdr3_nt: TGTGCCAGCTGGGACAGAGCGAACACCGGGGAGCTGTTTTTT
clone_size: NA; j_call: TRBJ2-5; v_call: TRBV7-9; d_call: TRBD2; cdr3_aa: CASSFPTSGEETQYF; cdr3_nt: TGTGCCAGCAGCTTCCCAACTAGCGGGGAAGAGACCCAGTACTTC
clone_size: NA; j_call: TRBJ2-5; v_call: TRBV11-2; d_call: NA; cdr3_aa: CASSLGSTRGPFRETQYF; cdr3_nt: TGTGCCAGCAGCTTAGGTTCGACCCGGGGTCCATTCCGGGAGACCCAGTACTTC
clone_size: NA; j_call: TRBJ2-5; v_call: TRBV7-8; d_call: NA; cdr3_aa: CASSLTPGGEETQYF; cdr3_nt: TGTGCCAGCAGCTTAACCCCCGGCGGCGAAGAGACCCAGTACTTC
clone_size: NA; j_call: TRBJ2-1; v_call: TRBV5-6; d_call: TRBD2; cdr3_aa: CASSLRAGGYNEQFF; cdr3_nt: TGTGCCAGCAGCTTGAGAGCGGGGGGTTACAATGAGCAGTTCTTC
clone_size: once; j_call: TRBJ2-3; v_call: TRBV14; d_call: NA; cdr3_aa: CASSPEGYTQYF; cdr3_nt: TGTGCCAGCAGCCCAGAGGGGTATACGCAGTATTTT
clone_size: NA; j_call: TRBJ2-1; v_call: TRBV7-8; d_call: TRBD2; cdr3_aa: CASSLFGGATEQFF; cdr3_nt: TGTGCCAGCAGCTTATTCGGGGGGGCCACAGAGCAGTTCTTC
clone_size: NA; j_call: TRBJ2-3; v_call: TRBV15; d_call: TRBD2; cdr3_aa: CATSRLAGLTNTDTQYF; cdr3_nt: TGTGCCACCAGCCGCTTAGCGGGACTCACAAACACAGATACGCAGTATTTT
clone_size: NA; j_call: TRBJ2-2; v_call: TRBV14; d_call: TRBD1; cdr3_aa: CASSQDKGAWTGELFF; cdr3_nt: TGTGCCAGCAGCCAAGATAAGGGGGCTTGGACCGGGGAGCTGTTTTTT
clone_size: once; j_call: TRBJ2-2; v_call: TRBV4-1; d_call: TRBD1; cdr3_aa: CASSQTGTGDTGELFF; cdr3_nt: TGCGCCAGCAGCCAAACCGGGACAGGGGACACCGGGGAGCTGTTTTTT
clone_size: NA; j_call: TRBJ2-7; v_call: TRBV30; d_call: NA; cdr3_aa: CAWMSPTYEQYF; cdr3_nt: TGTGCCTGGATGAGCCCAACCTACGAGCAGTACTTC
clone_size: NA; j_call: TRBJ2-2; v_call: TRBV5-6; d_call: NA; cdr3_aa: CASSLGVPGELFF; cdr3_nt: TGTGCCAGCAGCTTGGGAGTTCCCGGGGAGCTGTTTTTT
clone_size: NA; j_call: TRBJ2-6; v_call: TRBV5-1; d_call: NA; cdr3_aa: CASSLAVWNPAAPESLSGANVLTF; cdr3_nt: TGCGCCAGCAGCTTGGCAGTGTGGAATCCGGCAGCACCAGAATCTCTCTCTGGGGCCAACGTCCTGACTTTC
clone_size: NA; j_call: TRBJ2-7; v_call: TRBV4-2; d_call: NA; cdr3_aa: CASSQMLSAFSYEQYF; cdr3_nt: TGTGCCAGCAGCCAAATGCTTTCGGCCTTCTCCTACGAGCAGTACTTC